The 22 T cell receptor beta chains given below trace back to one sample, sequenced in a study of OX40 agonist ivuxolimab in advanced cancers. Here immunoSEQ multiplex PCR was the method, and the copy in TCRdb shows in-frame clones only, minus some. The sample shows 30,000 to 35,000 clones, roughly nine tenths of them seen only once. The input for sequencing was CD4+ or CD8+ T cells sorted from blood, taken in a trial of the OX40 agonist ivuxolimab. These receptors were obtained from an adult with an advanced solid tumor such as melanoma, head and neck, liver or kidney cancer.

This chain connects TRBV5-4 to TRBJ2-7; 9 bases match TRBD1. The CDR3 is 13 amino acids. The junction had 7 bases not matched to a gene; V was cut back by 7 bases and J by 5 bases. CDR1 and CDR2 from the germline V gene are SGHNT and YYREEE (reference sequence). CDR3 nucleotides: TGTGCCAGCGGGACAGGGTATAGGGACGAGCAGTACTTC. Encoded protein: CASGTGYRDEQYF.

This sequence joins TRBV5-4 and TRBJ1-5; no clear D gene. Germline CDR1 SGHNT, CDR2 YYREEE (reference sequence). The CDR3 totals 15 residues. Trimming removed 0 bases at V and 11 bases at J, with 18 bases between. The CDR3 protein is CASSLVIREVWAQHF. CDR3 DNA sequence: TGTGCCAGCAGCTTGGTAATCCGGGAGGTGTGGGCCCAGCATTTT.

The V call is TRBV11-2, the J call TRBJ2-7, with TRBD2 matching over 7 bases. The CDR3 loop spans 14 amino acids. The J segment lost 3 bases and the V segment lost 8 bases, leaving 10 bases of the junction unmatched. The germline gives CDR1 SGHAT, CDR2 FQNNGV. CDR3: CASSLSGESYEQYF. Written as DNA, the CDR3 is TGTGCCAGCTCTTTAAGCGGGGAAAGCTACGAGCAGTACTTC.

This chain uses TRBV6-5 with TRBJ1-4, with D unclear. The CDR3 covers 11 residues. The V and J ends lost 2 bases and 7 bases respectively, with 2 bases between them. Germline V CDR1 and CDR2: MNHEY, SVGAGI. The CDR3 is CASSYGEKLFF. The CDR3 bases are TGTGCCAGCAGTTACGGTGAAAAACTGTTTTTT.

The rearrangement links TRBV5-4 to TRBJ2-7; D could derive from TRBD1 or TRBD2 (6 bases each). V shed 0 bases and J shed 4 bases, with 14 bases lying between them. CDR3 length equals 15 residues. Looked up from germline, CDR1 is SGHNT and CDR2 is YYREEE (reference sequence). The CDR3 DNA reads TGTGCCAGCAGCTTGGTGCTACAGGGAGGTTACGAGCAGTACTTC. It yields the protein CASSLVLQGGYEQYF. Complete variable domain (other parts from reference TRBV5-4 and TRBJ2-7): ETGVTQSPTHLIKTRGQQVTLRCSSQSGHNTVSWYQQALGQGPQFIFQYYREEENGRGNFPPRFSGLQFPNYSSELNVNALELDDSALYLCASSLVLQGGYEQYFGPGTRLTVT.

The chain couples TRBV30 to TRBJ2-5, with D tentatively TRBD2 (7 bases). V dropped 2 bases and J dropped 1 base, with 17 bases sitting between them. Germline V gives CDR1 GTSNPN, CDR2 SVGIG (reference sequence). This CDR3 region has 16 residues. In DNA form, the CDR3 reads TGTGCCTGGAGTTACGGGGGAGGGGGGACCCAAGAGACCCAGTACTTC. Encoded protein: CAWSYGGGGTQETQYF.

This clone was found a few times. This chain links TRBV5-5 with TRBJ2-7, with 8 bases matching TRBD1. V was pared by 0 bases and J by 1 base, with 6 bases of the junction left unmatched. The CDR3 runs 16 residues. Germline V gene lookup returns CDR1 SGHKS and CDR2 YYEKEE (reference sequence). The CDR3, as DNA: TGTGCCAGCAGCTTGGAGGGTCACAGGGGGTCCTACGAGCAGTACTTC. Protein product: CASSLEGHRGSYEQYF.

V gene TRBV14 combines with J gene TRBJ2-7, with D possibly TRBD1 on 6 matching bases. The germline CDR1 and CDR2 sequences are SGHDN and FVKESK. V was trimmed by 2 bases and J by 0 bases, leaving 11 bases between them. The CDR3 consists of 15 residues. The CDR3 spells CASSQFDRTSYEQYF. CDR3 nucleotides: TGTGCCAGCAGCCAATTCGACAGGACCTCCTACGAGCAGTACTTC.

The genes are TRBV2 and TRBJ2-1, with a possible D match to TRBD1 (6 bases). CDR1 SNHLY and CDR2 FYNNEI come from the germline V gene. V lost 11 bases and J 4 bases, leaving 12 bases between the germline ends. The CDR3 contains 12 residues. The CDR3 region is CAGADSYNEQFF. For the CDR3, the DNA is TGTGCCGGAGCGGACAGTTACAATGAGCAGTTCTTC.

The chain employs TRBV7-9 and TRBJ2-3; D possibly matches TRBD1 or TRBD2 (5 bases each). V lost 4 bases, J lost 0 bases, and 20 bases lay in between. Germline CDR1 is SEHNR and CDR2 is FQNEAQ (reference sequence). The CDR3 length is 18 residues. CDR3 bases: TGTGCCAGCAGCTCCAGTCGAACTACGGGGCCCAGCACAGATACGCAGTATTTT. Translation gives CASSSSRTTGPSTDTQYF.

The table lists this clone with a count of one. V usage is TRBV7-3 and J usage is TRBJ2-3; 10 nucleotides line up with TRBD1. Germline V gives CDR1 SGHTA, CDR2 FQGTGA. This CDR3 has 21 amino acids. V dropped 3 bases and J dropped 5; count of bases not matched to a gene: 23. As DNA, the CDR3 is TGTGCCAGCAGCTTTGGCTTCCTAGGAGGTGACAGGGGGCGAAAGGGAGATACGCAGTATTTT. Its protein product is CASSFGFLGGDRGRKGDTQYF.

This clone was seen only a few times. V gene TRBV27 combines with J gene TRBJ1-1; D may be TRBD1 (6 bases). CDR3 length: 13 residues. Germline CDR1 is MNHEY and CDR2 is SMNVEV (reference sequence). Trimming left V 2 bases short and J 7 bases short, with 11 bases between. CDR3 sequence (DNA): TGTGCCAGCAGTTTAATGGGGGCCGATGAAGCTTTCTTT. Its translation: CASSLMGADEAFF.

The table lists this clone with a count of one. The chain has TRBV4-1 and TRBJ2-1; 10 positions match TRBD2. The V segment lost 1 base and the J segment 7 bases; nucleotides outside the gene matches: 10. This CDR3 region has 17 residues. The V gene's germline CDR1 is MGHRA and CDR2 YSYEKL. The CDR3 here is CASSQAVAGGSHNEQFF. Written as DNA, the CDR3 is TGCGCCAGCAGCCAAGCGGTAGCGGGGGGCTCGCATAATGAGCAGTTCTTC.

CDR3 nucleotides: TGCAGCGTTGAAGTGGGAGGACAGGGGTTTGGCTACACCTTC. This sequence encodes CSVEVGGQGFGYTF. The V call is TRBV29-1, the J call TRBJ1-2, with 9 bases fitting TRBD1. Trimming took 1 base from V and 7 from J; bases not matched to a gene: 7. Germline V gene sequence: CDR1 SQVTM, CDR2 ANQGSEA. The CDR3 is made up of 14 amino acids.

CDR3 amino acids: CASSPAGTPVSNEQFF. The CDR3 nucleotides read TGTGCCAGCTCACCAGCCGGGACACCTGTGTCTAATGAGCAGTTCTTC. The rearrangement uses TRBV18 and TRBJ2-1; a weak D match, TRBD1 (6 bases). This CDR3 spans 16 amino acids. V dropped 2 bases and J dropped 7 bases, with 18 bases sitting between them. Germline V lookup: CDR1 KGHSH, CDR2 LQKENI.

In this sample, this clone turned up a few times. The rearrangement uses TRBV19 and TRBJ1-5; D is possibly TRBD1 (6 bases). V lost 7 bases and J 3 bases, leaving 13 bases between the germline ends. Per the germline V gene, CDR1 is LNHDA and CDR2 is SQIVND (reference sequence). This CDR3 is 14 amino acids long. The CDR3 sequence is CASNSQGFNQPQHF. The CDR3 DNA sequence: TGTGCCAGTAATTCACAGGGCTTCAATCAGCCCCAGCATTTT.

V is TRBV29-1 and J is TRBJ1-2; D remains unclear. Between the trimmed V and J ends, which lost 1 base and 2 bases, there was a span of 5 bases. CDR1 and CDR2 from the germline V gene are SQVTM and ANQGSEA. There are 12 residues in the CDR3. The DNA for the CDR3 is TGCAGCGTTGAAGGGTCAAACTATGGCTACACCTTC. Translation: CSVEGSNYGYTF.

The gene calls are TRBV2 and TRBJ1-5; TRBD1 might be the D (6 bases). From germline, CDR1 is SNHLY and CDR2 FYNNEI. This CDR3 has 17 residues. Deletions cut 0 bases from V and 4 bases from J, with 16 bases between. CDR3 protein: CASSEALRGGRNQPQHF. The CDR3 region has the DNA TGTGCCAGCAGTGAAGCGCTTCGGGGGGGCCGGAATCAGCCCCAGCATTTT.

This chain joins TRBV7-8 and TRBJ1-2, with 8 bases that match TRBD1. The CDR3 covers 15 residues. V lost 0 bases and J lost 8; bases outside the gene matches: 8. Per the germline V gene, CDR1 is SGHVS and CDR2 is FQNEAQ. The CDR3, as DNA: TGTGCCAGCAGCTTAGCGGACAGGGCCATAGGAGGCTACACCTTC. Protein sequence: CASSLADRAIGGYTF.

V gene TRBV18 combines with J gene TRBJ2-5; tentative D call: TRBD2 (5 bases). The germline V gene has CDR1 KGHSH and CDR2 LQKENI. There are 15 residues in the CDR3. The germline V and J ends were trimmed by 5 bases and 1 base, with 14 bases remaining between them. The CDR3 DNA follows: TGTGCCAGCTCAAACGGACGGGAAGCCCAAGAGACCCAGTACTTC. Protein product: CASSNGREAQETQYF.

The chain has TRBV19 and TRBJ1-5; 7 bases agree with TRBD1. The length of the CDR3 is 13 residues. With 6 bases clipped from V and 6 bases from J, the junction kept 5 bases outside the gene matches. Germline CDR1 is LNHDA and CDR2 is SQIVND (reference sequence). This CDR3 is CASSLGTVQPQHF. Here the CDR3 DNA reads TGTGCCAGTAGCCTGGGGACAGTTCAGCCCCAGCATTTT.

The chain combines TRBV5-6 with TRBJ2-7; 11 nucleotides line up with TRBD2. Trimming removed 0 bases from V and 5 bases from J; junction bases left unmatched: 7. The CDR3 covers 16 residues. CDR1 and CDR2 from the germline V gene are SGHDT and YYEEEE. CDR3 loop: CASSLELAGVTHEQYF. CDR3 nucleotides: TGTGCCAGCAGCTTGGAACTAGCGGGAGTCACCCACGAGCAGTACTTC.